In this sample, the clone carrying this T cell receptor (beta chain) turned up once. Exclusion applied to patients with other autoimmune diseases, uncontrolled infections, pregnancy or lactation. The PBMC fraction was derived from less than 11 ml of fresh peripheral blood. RNA transcripts served as template for amplifying TCR beta CDR3 sequences. In the first round, RT-PCR was carried out with HTBI primers, and a multiplex PCR formed the second round. TCRdb used MiXCR to reprocess the multiplex PCR reads, holding one entry per CDR3 protein. The data contain some 350,000 distinct CDR3 sequences, about 17% of them singletons. The sample originates from a study of Graves' ophthalmopathy and Graves' hyperthyroidism. The CDR3 has 12 amino acids. The V end lost 2 bases, the J end lost 7 bases, and 9 bases lay between the germline ends. Germline CDR1 reads DFQATT; CDR2 reads SNEGSKA (reference sequence).

The sequence was collected from an adult woman with stable Graves' hyperthyroidism. The sample taken for sequencing was peripheral blood. The genes are TRBV20-1 and TRBJ1-5; D unclear. The CDR3 nucleotides read TGCAGTGCTAGAAGGGCTGGACAGCCCCAGCATTTT. Protein: CSARRAGQPQHF.